The T cell receptor beta chain under discussion was sequenced for a study of blood T cell repertoires in COVID-19. Authors' processing steps: The authors estimated nucleated cell counts from reference gene primer amplification. The data were produced by immunoSEQ multiplex PCR, yet TCRdb's version contains in-frame clones alone and is incomplete. V, J and clone size are those of that table, while D and trimming were read from the DNA. The sample consists of 490,000 or so clones, more than 85% of them appearing once. The CDR3 is 16 amino acids. V lost 4 bases and J lost 3, with 20 bases in between. The germline CDR1 and CDR2 sequences are SGHRS and YFSETQ. Individuals aged about 18 to 89 years were recruited from about two dozen US areas. Donors were grouped by their self-reported clinical history.

The chain links TRBV5-1 to TRBJ2-7; a weak D match, TRBD1 (7 bases). The receptor was derived from a woman aged 55 to 70 who had recovered from COVID-19. Sequenced sample: PBMCs or T cells enriched from blood (not recorded which). The CDR3 is CASSRTGGRDSYEQYF. CDR3 DNA sequence: TGCGCCAGCAGCAGGACCGGGGGAAGGGACAGCTACGAGCAGTACTTC.